The rows below give T cell receptor beta chains drawn from one sample of a study of control samples from healthy donors and cancer patients. This table comes from immunoSEQ multiplex PCR, and its TCRdb copy is limited to in-frame clones, with some not included. The repertoire holds roughly 130,000 clones, approximately 91% seen once, with roughly 3.2% in the top ten. Sample: blood. All receptors derive from a man aged 45 to 65 in good health. Both conserved end residues are part of each CDR3. Fields, in order: V gene, J gene, D gene, CDR3 length, CDR3 protein, CDR3 DNA. The D gene is left open where the match is weak.

V gene: TRBV4-1
J gene: TRBJ1-5
D gene: -
CDR3 length: 13
CDR3 protein: CASSQGLYQPQHF
CDR3 DNA: TGCGCCAGCAGCCAGGGCCTCTATCAGCCCCAGCATTTT

V gene: TRBV6-5
J gene: TRBJ2-5
D gene: -
CDR3 length: 12
CDR3 protein: CASRDEGETQYF
CDR3 DNA: TGTGCCAGCAGGGACGAGGGAGAGACCCAGTACTTC

V gene: TRBV5-1
J gene: TRBJ2-1
D gene: -
CDR3 length: 12
CDR3 protein: CASSPPSNEQFF
CDR3 DNA: TGCGCCAGCAGCCCCCCCTCCAATGAGCAGTTCTTC

V gene: TRBV7-9
J gene: TRBJ1-4
D gene: -
CDR3 length: 13
CDR3 protein: CASSFRTNEKLFF
CDR3 DNA: TGTGCCAGCAGCTTCCGGACTAATGAAAAACTGTTTTTT

V gene: TRBV28
J gene: TRBJ2-3
D gene: -
CDR3 length: 13
CDR3 protein: CASILAGTDTQYF
CDR3 DNA: TGTGCCAGCATACTAGCAGGGACAGATACGCAGTATTTT

V gene: TRBV5-1
J gene: TRBJ2-5
D gene: -
CDR3 length: 16
CDR3 protein: CASSLAFGGGRETQYF
CDR3 DNA: TGCGCCAGCAGCTTGGCCTTTGGGGGTGGGCGAGAGACCCAGTACTTC

V gene: TRBV9
J gene: TRBJ1-2
D gene: -
CDR3 length: 14
CDR3 protein: CASSGALLRSGYTF
CDR3 DNA: TGTGCCAGCAGCGGCGCCCTATTAAGGTCTGGCTACACCTTC

V gene: TRBV4-1
J gene: TRBJ1-6
D gene: TRBD1
CDR3 length: 16
CDR3 protein: CASSHDPGQRNSPLHF
CDR3 DNA: TGCGCCAGCAGCCACGACCCGGGACAGCGTAATTCACCCCTCCACTTT

V gene: TRBV5-4
J gene: TRBJ1-2
D gene: -
CDR3 length: 17
CDR3 protein: CASSSSQTIGVGYGYTF
CDR3 DNA: TGTGCCAGCAGCTCATCACAGACTATAGGGGTGGGGTATGGCTACACCTTC

V gene: TRBV13
J gene: TRBJ1-6
D gene: -
CDR3 length: 15
CDR3 protein: CASSPTGSYNSPLHF
CDR3 DNA: TGTGCCAGCAGCCCGACAGGCTCCTATAATTCACCCCTCCACTTT